This entry is about one T cell receptor (beta chain). Its antigen is as yet unknown. V was shortened by 7 bases and J by 2 bases, with 16 bases between the two germline ends. The CDR3 sequence is 15 residues long. CDR1 is SGHAT and CDR2 is FQNNGV in the germline V gene. The data originate from a study of T cells in Graves' hyperthyroidism and ophthalmopathy. Findings and limits, study-wide: The majority of expanded thyroid clonotypes above 0.001 also appeared in blood.

Using RNA transcripts as the source, TCR beta CDR3 regions were amplified. Carried out on the TCR CDR3, a first-round RT-PCR used the HTBI primer set. MiXCR was run by TCRdb on the multiplex PCR reads, yielding one entry per CDR3 protein. This table has some 500,000 distinct CDR3 sequences, approximately 25% appearing once. Sample: blood. The TCR sequence derives from a woman aged 25 to 39 with Graves' ophthalmopathy. The V and J genes are TRBV11-2 and TRBJ2-3; possibly TRBD1 or TRBD2 for D (5 bases each). CDR3 protein: CASTSLGVNTDTQYF. CDR3 DNA sequence: TGTGCCAGCACCTCTCTGGGGGTAAACACAGATACGCAGTATTTT.